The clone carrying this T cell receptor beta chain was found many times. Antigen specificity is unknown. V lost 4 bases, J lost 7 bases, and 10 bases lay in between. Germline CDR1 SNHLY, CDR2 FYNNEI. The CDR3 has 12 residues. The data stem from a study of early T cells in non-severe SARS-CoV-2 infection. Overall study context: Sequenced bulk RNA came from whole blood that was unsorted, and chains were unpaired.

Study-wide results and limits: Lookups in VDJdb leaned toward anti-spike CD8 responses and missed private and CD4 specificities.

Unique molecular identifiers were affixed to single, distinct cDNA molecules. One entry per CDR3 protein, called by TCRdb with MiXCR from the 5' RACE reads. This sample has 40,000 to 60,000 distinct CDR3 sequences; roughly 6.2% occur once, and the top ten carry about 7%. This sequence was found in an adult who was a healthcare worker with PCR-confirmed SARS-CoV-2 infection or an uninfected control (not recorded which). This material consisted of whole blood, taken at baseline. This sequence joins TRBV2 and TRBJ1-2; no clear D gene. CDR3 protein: CASSVQSRGYTF. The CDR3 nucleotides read TGTGCCAGCAGTGTCCAAAGTCGTGGCTACACCTTC. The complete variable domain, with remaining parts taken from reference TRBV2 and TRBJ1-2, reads EPEVTQTPSHQVTQMGQEVILRCVPISNHLYFYWYRQILGQKVEFLVSFYNNEISEKSEIFDDQFSVERPDGSNFTLKIRSTKLEDSAMYFCASSVQSRGYTFGSGTRLTVV.